The rows below give T cell receptor beta chains drawn from one sample of a study of OX40 agonist ivuxolimab in advanced cancers. Using immunoSEQ multiplex PCR, the repertoire was profiled, and TCRdb retains in-frame clones only, with some absent. Among around 84,000 clones listed, about 90% were seen once. The specimen comprised CD4+ or CD8+ T cells sorted from blood, sampled in a trial of the OX40 agonist ivuxolimab. These receptors were obtained from an adult with an advanced solid tumor such as melanoma, head and neck, liver or kidney cancer. The CDR3 runs from the conserved cysteine through the conserved F or W. D genes are given only for firm matches. Size is omitted from some rows. Given values are once, few, many or a class for expanded clones.

CDR3nt	CDR3aa	len	abundance	v_gene	j_gene	d_gene
TGTGCCACCAGCAGAGATCATCGTTATCCCTACAATGAGCAGTTCTTC	CATSRDHRYPYNEQFF	16	NA	TRBV15	TRBJ2-1	NA
TGTGCCAGCAGCCGGGACAGGGGGCAAAATGAGCAGTTCTTC	CASSRDRGQNEQFF	14	once	TRBV7-2	TRBJ2-1	TRBD1
TGTGCCACCCATGATAGCAATCAGCCCCAGCATTTT	CATHDSNQPQHF	12	NA	TRBV6-1	TRBJ1-5	NA
TGTGCCAGCATTGACACAGGGACCAATGGCTACACCTTC	CASIDTGTNGYTF	13	NA	TRBV7-9	TRBJ1-2	NA
TGTGCCAGCAGTCATTCAGGGACCTATGGCTACACCTTC	CASSHSGTYGYTF	13	once	TRBV6-1	TRBJ1-2	NA
TGTGCCAGCAGCACCGACAGGGGGCTAGGAAACACCATATATTTT	CASSTDRGLGNTIYF	15	NA	TRBV6-1	TRBJ1-3	TRBD1
TGTGCCAGTAGCATAATCGGGGGCGACCTGGGGAATACGCAGTATTTT	CASSIIGGDLGNTQYF	16	once	TRBV19	TRBJ2-3	NA
TGTGCCAGCAGTGTTCGAGGGGGAGATGGCTACACCTTC	CASSVRGGDGYTF	13	NA	TRBV2	TRBJ1-2	NA
TGTGCCAGCAGTTTACCTCCGGGACAGGGGGCAACTAATGAAAAACTGTTTTTT	CASSLPPGQGATNEKLFF	18	NA	TRBV27	TRBJ1-4	TRBD1
TGTGCCAGCAGCTCGGGCCCTGGCCAGGGGGCTGGTGGCTACACCTTC	CASSSGPGQGAGGYTF	16	few	TRBV5-5	TRBJ1-2	TRBD1
TGCAGCGTGGAAAAGGGACAGGGTGGAGGCTACACCTTC	CSVEKGQGGGYTF	13	NA	TRBV29-1	TRBJ1-2	TRBD1
TGTGCCAGTAGCCTGACCACCTCTGGAAACACCATATATTTT	CASSLTTSGNTIYF	14	NA	TRBV19	TRBJ1-3	NA
TGTGCCAGCTCATCTAGTGACGGGTTCAGTCAGCCCCAGCATTTT	CASSSSDGFSQPQHF	15	NA	TRBV18	TRBJ1-5	NA
TGCGCCAGCAGCCAAGGGCAGGGGGCGAGGACTAATGAAAAACTGTTTTTT	CASSQGQGARTNEKLFF	17	NA	TRBV4-1	TRBJ1-4	TRBD1
TGCGCCAGCAGCCAAGATCTCGTGGCAGGGACAGCTCCAGATACGCAGTATTTT	CASSQDLVAGTAPDTQYF	18	NA	TRBV4-3	TRBJ2-3	TRBD1
TGTGCCAGCAGTCACGGGGACAGATTCACCGGGGAGCTGTTTTTT	CASSHGDRFTGELFF	15	NA	TRBV28	TRBJ2-2	TRBD1
TGTGCCAGCAGCTTAACCGCGGGGGTAAAGGGGTTCTTC	CASSLTAGVKGFF	13	NA	TRBV7-2	TRBJ2-1	TRBD2
TGTGCTAGTGGTTTGGCCCCTGCGGGGTCCTACAATGAGCAGTTCTTC	CASGLAPAGSYNEQFF	16	NA	TRBV12-5	TRBJ2-1	NA
TGTGCCAGCAGCTGGGGGGCAGAAAACATTCAGTACTTC	CASSWGAENIQYF	13	NA	TRBV5-4	TRBJ2-4	NA
TGTGCCAGCAGCTTCGGCGCGACCGGGCCTGGGACCCAGTACTTC	CASSFGATGPGTQYF	15	NA	TRBV7-2	TRBJ2-5	NA
TGCAGTGCCGCGGGGGTCTATGGCTACACCTTC	CSAAGVYGYTF	11	NA	TRBV20-1	TRBJ1-2	NA
TGTGCCAGCAGCTTAAACAGCTGGGAGACCCAGTACTTC	CASSLNSWETQYF	13	NA	TRBV7-3	TRBJ2-5	NA
TGTGCCAGCAGCTTAACTTCATACGGGGGGAACCAAGAGACCCAGTACTTC	CASSLTSYGGNQETQYF	17	once	TRBV7-8	TRBJ2-5	TRBD2
TGTGCCAGCAGCCCCGGTACTAGCGGGAGGAGGAATGAGCAGTTCTTC	CASSPGTSGRRNEQFF	16	NA	TRBV5-4	TRBJ2-1	TRBD2
TGTGCCAGTGCCCCCATCGTGGGCCCATCTGGGGCCAACGTCCTGACTTTC	CASAPIVGPSGANVLTF	17	NA	TRBV19	TRBJ2-6	NA
TGTGCCAGCGTTGGAGCTAATGAAAAACTGTTTTTT	CASVGANEKLFF	12	NA	TRBV6-1	TRBJ1-4	NA
TGCGCCAGCAGCTTGAGAGGTGGTACTGGGGCCAACGTCCTGACTTTC	CASSLRGGTGANVLTF	16	NA	TRBV5-1	TRBJ2-6	NA
TGTGCCAGCAGCAGAGCCCTCCTAGGTGGCTACACCTTC	CASSRALLGGYTF	13	once	TRBV6-5	TRBJ1-2	NA
TGTGCCAGCTCACCCACAGGGGGGGACACTGAAGCTTTCTTT	CASSPTGGDTEAFF	14	NA	TRBV18	TRBJ1-1	TRBD1
TGTGCCAGCAGCCTAGGGGGCGAGGGGGTGAACACTGAAGCTTTCTTT	CASSLGGEGVNTEAFF	16	once	TRBV6-6	TRBJ1-1	TRBD1
TGTGCCAGCAGCTTAATGGCGGAACAATCCTACGAGCAGTACTTC	CASSLMAEQSYEQYF	15	once	TRBV7-2	TRBJ2-7	NA
TGTGCCACGGGGACGGGCACAGATACGCAGTATTTT	CATGTGTDTQYF	12	NA	TRBV10-3	TRBJ2-3	NA
TGCGCCAGCAGCTTCGACAGCATTGTTAACACTGAAGCTTTCTTT	CASSFDSIVNTEAFF	15	NA	TRBV5-1	TRBJ1-1	NA
TGTGCCAGCAGCTTAGTGGGTGGGCAGAGCTCCAACTACGAGCAGTACTTC	CASSLVGGQSSNYEQYF	17	NA	TRBV7-2	TRBJ2-7	NA
TGTGCCAGTAGTCCAGGGTCTACCTCGGGGGTGGCCCAGCATTTT	CASSPGSTSGVAQHF	15	NA	TRBV19	TRBJ1-5	NA
TGTGCCAGCAGCGCACCGGGACTAGTTGCCTACGAGCAGTACTTC	CASSAPGLVAYEQYF	15	NA	TRBV7-2	TRBJ2-7	TRBD2
TGCGCCAGCAGCCCCGCGGAGCGGGGGCATGACGGGGAGCTGTTTTTT	CASSPAERGHDGELFF	16	NA	TRBV4-3	TRBJ2-2	TRBD2